The rows below give T cell receptor beta chains drawn from one sample of a study of Tregs in tolerant kidney transplant recipients. The table came from immunoSEQ multiplex PCR; TCRdb's copy has only in-frame clones and leaves some out. The sample has over 50,000 clones; over 70% are singletons. The sequenced sample was CD4+ T cells from blood. The receptors were gathered from a human donor in good health. Each CDR3 is given with its conserved first and last residue. D genes are given only for firm matches. A clone size is listed for some rows: how often the clone was seen (once, few, many), or a class if it is expanded.

TRBJ2-1 TRBD2 15 - TRBV6-4 TGTGCCAGCAGTGTTGTAGCGGGGGGGTACAATGAGCAGTTCTTC CASSVVAGGYNEQFF
TRBJ2-7 - 15 - TRBV5-1 TGCGCCAGCAGCACCCTTCGGGAGCTGGGTTACGAGCAGTACTTC CASSTLRELGYEQYF
TRBJ2-5 - 15 - TRBV2 TGTGCCAGCAGTGAGTTCGACCGCCCCTCAGAGACCCAGTACTTC CASSEFDRPSETQYF
TRBJ1-2 - 15 - TRBV18 TGTGCCAGCTCACCACCCGCCGGGACAAACTATGGCTACACCTTC CASSPPAGTNYGYTF
TRBJ1-6 TRBD1 14 - TRBV6-6 TGTGCCAGCAGTGACAGGGCCTATAATTCACCCCTCCACTTT CASSDRAYNSPLHF
TRBJ1-6 - 15 - TRBV30 TGTGCCTGGAGCGTCAAGGGGACCACTAATTCACCCCTCCACTTT CAWSVKGTTNSPLHF
TRBJ1-3 - 16 - TRBV13 TGTGCCAGCAGCCCAGTTACACGTCTGAGAGGAAACACCATATATTTT CASSPVTRLRGNTIYF
TRBJ2-3 TRBD2 15 - TRBV5-8 TGTGCCAGCAGCTACGGGACTAGCGTCACAGATACGCAGTATTTT CASSYGTSVTDTQYF
TRBJ1-1 TRBD1 13 once TRBV19 TGTGCCAGCAGGGACAGGTCGGACACTGAAGCTTTCTTT CASRDRSDTEAFF
TRBJ2-7 - 17 - TRBV28 TGTGCCAGCAGTTTATCCAGCGGACTCTCCAGCTCCTACGAGCAGTACTTC CASSLSSGLSSSYEQYF
TRBJ2-2 - 14 - TRBV28 TGTGCCAGCAGTTCCCGGTGGAACACCGGGGAGCTGTTTTTT CASSSRWNTGELFF
TRBJ2-5 TRBD2 15 - TRBV6-6 TGTGCCAGCAGTTGGACTAGCGGGAGATTGAAGACCCAGTACTTC CASSWTSGRLKTQYF
TRBJ1-5 - 13 - TRBV7-8 TGTGCCAGCAGCTTAACAAACGAACAGCCCCAGCATTTT CASSLTNEQPQHF
TRBJ2-5 TRBD2 15 - TRBV27 TGTCGGAGGCTAGCGGGAGGGCACGGAAGGGAGACCCAGTACTTC CRRLAGGHGRETQYF
TRBJ1-1 - 13 - TRBV29-1 TGCAGCGTTGAAAGACGTCTTGAGGGTGAAGCTTTCTTT CSVERRLEGEAFF
TRBJ1-5 - 15 - TRBV23-1 TGCGCCAGCAAGGCGAAGGGGAGGAAAAATCAGCCCCAGCATTTT CASKAKGRKNQPQHF
TRBJ1-1 - 13 - TRBV25-1 TGTGCCAGCAGTGACGGGCGAAGGGCTGAAGCTTTCTTT CASSDGRRAEAFF
TRBJ2-2 - 15 - TRBV4-1 TGCGCCAGCAGCCAAGTACAGGGATTTACCGGGGAGCTGTTTTTT CASSQVQGFTGELFF
TRBJ2-3 TRBD2 13 - TRBV5-4 TGTGCCAGCAGCTTAGCGGGAGCAGATACGCAGTATTTT CASSLAGADTQYF
TRBJ1-1 TRBD1 15 - TRBV10-3 TGTGCCACATCGGGCAGGGGGCGACGGAACACTGAAGCTTTCTTT CATSGRGRRNTEAFF
TRBJ2-7 - 12 - TRBV7-9 TGTGCCAGCAGCTTGGTCTGGGGGGAGCAGTACTTC CASSLVWGEQYF
TRBJ2-4 TRBD1 11 - TRBV19 TGTGCCTCACAGGGGATGGGCATTCAGTACTTC CASQGMGIQYF
TRBJ1-1 - 14 - TRBV19 TGTGCCAGTGCGAGGGGGTCCCCTTACACTGAAGCTTTCTTT CASARGSPYTEAFF
TRBJ2-7 - 11 - TRBV11-2 TGTGCCAGCAGCGTCTCCTACGAGCAGTACTTC CASSVSYEQYF
TRBJ1-1 TRBD1 15 - TRBV10-3 TGTGCCATCAGCTCTCACGGGACAGGAAACACTGAAGCTTTCTTT CAISSHGTGNTEAFF
TRBJ2-5 - 15 - TRBV14 TGTGCCAGCAGCCGAGGGATGGGAAACCAAGAGACCCAGTACTTC CASSRGMGNQETQYF
TRBJ2-5 - 15 - TRBV7-2 TGTGCCAGCAGCTTAGGTCCGGTGGGCCAAGAGACCCAGTACTTC CASSLGPVGQETQYF
TRBJ2-7 - 14 - TRBV19 TGTGCCAGTACCCCCGGGACTGGTCGCGGAGCGCAGTACTTC CASTPGTGRGAQYF
TRBJ2-3 TRBD1 15 - TRBV5-1 TGCGCCAGCAGCCCCAGGACAGGGGGCTCAGATACGCAGTATTTT CASSPRTGGSDTQYF
TRBJ2-2 TRBD1 15 - TRBV5-1 TGCGCCAGCAGCCTGAGACAGGGTTACCCCGGGGAGCTGTTTTTT CASSLRQGYPGELFF
TRBJ2-2 TRBD1 15 - TRBV19 TGTGCCAGTAGTATGAGGGGGCGGAACACCGGGGAGCTGTTTTTT CASSMRGRNTGELFF
TRBJ2-5 TRBD2 15 - TRBV30 TGTGCCTGGACGGGAGCGGGGGGCTTCGGGGAGACCCAGTACTTC CAWTGAGGFGETQYF
TRBJ2-3 - 14 - TRBV11-3 TGTGCCAGCAGCTTAGTATCGGGCACAGATACGCAGTATTTT CASSLVSGTDTQYF
TRBJ1-1 TRBD1 18 few TRBV4-1 TGCGCCAGCAGCCAAGGGAAATGGGGCAGGGGGCCTGGCACTGAAGCTTTCTTT CASSQGKWGRGPGTEAFF
TRBJ1-6 - 18 - TRBV18 TGTGCCAGCTCACCATGGGATGCAGCCCGTATCGTTAATTCACCCCTCCACTTT CASSPWDAARIVNSPLHF
TRBJ2-5 TRBD1 12 - TRBV6-1 TGTGCCAGCAGGGTTCTTACAGGGGGCCAGTACTTC CASRVLTGGQYF
TRBJ2-1 TRBD2 17 - TRBV10-3 TGTGCCATCACCCCCGCCGGAGGAGGAGCGGGAGCTGGTGAGCAGTTCTTC CAITPAGGGAGAGEQFF